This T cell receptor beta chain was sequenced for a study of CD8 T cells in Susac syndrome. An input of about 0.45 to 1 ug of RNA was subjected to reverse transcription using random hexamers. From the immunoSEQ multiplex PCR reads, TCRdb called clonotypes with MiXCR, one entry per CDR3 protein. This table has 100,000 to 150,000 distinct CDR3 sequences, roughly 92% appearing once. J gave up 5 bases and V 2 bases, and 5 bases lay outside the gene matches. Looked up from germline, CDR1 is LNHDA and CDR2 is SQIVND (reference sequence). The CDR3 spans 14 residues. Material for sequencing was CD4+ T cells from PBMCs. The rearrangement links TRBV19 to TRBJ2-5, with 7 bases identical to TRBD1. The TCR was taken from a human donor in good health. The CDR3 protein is CASSITGVGETQYF. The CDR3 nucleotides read TGTGCCAGTAGTATAACAGGGGTTGGGGAGACCCAGTACTTC.